This entry lists 29 T cell receptor beta chains sequenced from one sample in a study of CD8+ T cells in alopecia areata. RNA was extracted and reverse transcribed into cDNA as the sequencing template. TCRdb's table, derived via immunoSEQ multiplex PCR, lists solely in-frame clones and lacks some. The sample has about 250,000 clones; around three fifths are singletons. As for treatment: oral pan-JAK inhibitor, 5-10 mg twice daily. Material: CD4+ T cells sorted from blood, obtained between weeks 51 and 52, from a patient treated with tofacitinib. These receptors were obtained from a human donor with alopecia areata.

The V call is TRBV4-2, the J call TRBJ1-1; 8 bases are shared with TRBD1. V shed 4 bases, J shed 0 bases, and the junction held 4 bases outside the gene matches. Germline V gene lookup returns CDR1 LGHNA and CDR2 YNFKEQ. This CDR3 spans 15 amino acids. The CDR3 sequence is CASSPRTGLNTEAFF. The CDR3, as DNA: TGTGCCAGCAGCCCCAGGACAGGGCTGAACACTGAAGCTTTCTTT.

This clone was detected once. The gene calls are TRBV6-5 and TRBJ1-4; D is perhaps TRBD1 (5 bases). Germline CDR1 is MNHEY and CDR2 is SVGAGI. Trimming removed 5 bases at V and 7 bases at J, with 11 bases between. The CDR3 extends over 13 amino acids. The DNA for the CDR3 is TGTGCCAGCAGTCCCCCAGGGAGTGAAAAACTGTTTTTT. It translates to CASSPPGSEKLFF.

The chain links TRBV2 to TRBJ2-3; D possibly corresponds to TRBD2 (5 bases). V dropped 4 bases and J dropped 2 bases, with 7 bases sitting between them. The V gene's germline CDR1 is SNHLY and CDR2 FYNNEI. There are 13 residues in the CDR3. This chain's CDR3 is CASSGEYTDTQYF. The CDR3 region has the DNA TGTGCCAGCAGTGGGGAGTACACAGATACGCAGTATTTT.

As for this clone: The sample holds other DNA sequences that translate to the same CDR3. V is TRBV29-1 and J is TRBJ2-5; weak D call: TRBD1 (5 bases). Germline lookup yields CDR1 SQVTM and CDR2 ANQGSEA. CDR3 size: 12 residues. V dropped 4 bases and J dropped 2 bases, with 8 bases sitting between them. CDR3 amino acids: CSVVQGQETQYF. CDR3 nucleotides: TGCAGCGTTGTTCAGGGTCAAGAGACCCAGTACTTC.

The chain has TRBV20-1 and TRBJ2-5; D ambiguous. Germline V gene sequence: CDR1 DFQATT, CDR2 SNEGSKA (reference sequence). The CDR3 totals 11 residues. V was shortened by 5 bases and J by 4 bases, with 8 bases between the two germline ends. The CDR3 DNA sequence: TGCAGTGCTGGGAAGGGAGAGACCCAGTACTTC. It yields the protein CSAGKGETQYF.

On this clone itself: Other DNA sequences from this sample encode an identical CDR3 as well. The rearrangement links TRBV6-5 to TRBJ1-5, with TRBD1 matching over 8 bases. This CDR3 contains 14 residues. With 3 bases clipped from V and 7 bases from J, the junction kept 5 bases outside the gene matches. Germline V lookup: CDR1 MNHEY, CDR2 SVGAGI. Written as DNA, the CDR3 is TGTGCCAGCAGTTATACAGGGGGAGGACAGCCCCAGCATTTT. Encoded protein: CASSYTGGGQPQHF.

The chain recombines TRBV15 with TRBJ1-2, with D unclear. From germline, CDR1 is LNHNV and CDR2 YYDKDF (reference sequence). The CDR3 sequence is 13 residues long. Trimming cost V 0 bases and J 1 base, with 3 bases left between them. The chain's CDR3 is CATSRDSNYGYTF. Here the CDR3 DNA reads TGTGCCACCAGCAGAGACAGTAACTATGGCTACACCTTC.

The chain has TRBV5-1 and TRBJ2-6; D not certain. The CDR3 totals 19 residues. Germline V CDR1 and CDR2: SGHRS, YFSETQ. The germline V and J ends were trimmed by 0 bases and 4 bases, with 20 bases remaining between them. In DNA form, the CDR3 reads TGCGCCAGCAGCTTGGAAACGGATGTAATCCTCTCGGGGGCCAACGTCCTGACTTTC. Translating it yields CASSLETDVILSGANVLTF. Variable domain in full (rest from reference TRBV5-1 and TRBJ2-6): KAGVTQTPRYLIKTRGQQVTLSCSPISGHRSVSWYQQTPGQGLQFLFEYFSETQRNKGNFPGRFSGRQFSNSRSEMNVSTLELGDSALYLCASSLETDVILSGANVLTFGAGSRLTVL.

This chain links TRBV10-3 with TRBJ2-5, with TRBD2 matching 11 bases. After removal of 10 bases from V and 1 base from J, the junction contained 8 bases not matched to a gene. Germline V lookup: CDR1 ENHRY, CDR2 SYGVKD. The CDR3 loop spans 15 amino acids. DNA of the CDR3: TGTGCCACGGGGACTAGCGGAGATTCCCAAGAGACCCAGTACTTC. Translating it yields CATGTSGDSQETQYF.

V gene TRBV7-2 combines with J gene TRBJ2-7; D remains unclear. CDR1 is SGHTA and CDR2 is FQGNSA in the germline V gene. V lost 1 base and J 2 bases, leaving 12 bases between the germline ends. The CDR3 is 15 residues long. CDR3 bases: TGTGCCAGCAGCTTAGTTCTTAGCAAACCCTACGAGCAGTACTTC. It specifies CASSLVLSKPYEQYF. The full variable domain, in which reference TRBV7-2 and TRBJ2-7 provide the parts outside the CDR3, is GAGVSQSPSNKVTEKGKDVELRCDPISGHTALYWYRQSLGQGLEFLIYFQGNSAPDKSGLPSDRFSAERTGGSVSTLTIQRTQQEDSAVYLCASSLVLSKPYEQYFGPGTRLTVT.

The J gene is TRBJ2-5, the V gene TRBV11-1; 10 bases are a match to TRBD2. With V trimmed by 5 bases and J by 3 bases, 12 bases remained unmatched. Germline V CDR1 and CDR2: SGHAT, FQDESV (reference sequence). This CDR3 has 17 residues. CDR3 DNA: TGTGCCAGCAGCCTCAACCGGGGCCTAGCGGGGGAAGAGACCCAGTACTTC. It codes for CASSLNRGLAGEETQYF.

The chain carries TRBV29-1 and TRBJ1-1; 10 nucleotides agree with TRBD1. The CDR3 is 13 residues long. Germline values: CDR1 SQVTM, CDR2 ANQGSEA. After removal of 7 bases from V and 6 bases from J, the junction contained 8 bases not matched to a gene. As DNA, the CDR3 is TGCAGCGCGTGGACAGGGGGTTTAGCTGAAGCTTTCTTT. Translated, it gives CSAWTGGLAEAFF.

This rearrangement joins TRBV5-1 to TRBJ2-5; D gene uncertain. This CDR3 region has 11 residues. V lost 0 bases to trimming and J lost 9 bases, with 6 bases between them. Per germline, CDR1 SGHRS and CDR2 YFSETQ. As DNA, the CDR3 is TGCGCCAGCAGCTTGGGCGGAGCCCAGTACTTC. Amino acid sequence: CASSLGGAQYF.

In DNA form, the CDR3 reads TGTGCCAGCTCACGGGCCGGACTAGCTGGAGAGACCCAGTACTTC. This translates into CASSRAGLAGETQYF. The chain has TRBV18 and TRBJ2-5; 8 bases are a match to TRBD2. The V and J ends lost 4 bases and 4 bases, in that order; junction bases with no gene match: 8. This CDR3 has 15 residues. Germline-derived CDR1 and CDR2 are KGHSH and LQKENI.

The chain recombines TRBV30 with TRBJ1-4, with 9 bases identical to TRBD1. This CDR3 is built from 16 residues. V lost 1 base, J lost 4 bases, and 7 bases stayed unmatched. Germline CDR1 and CDR2: GTSNPN and SVGIG (reference sequence). The CDR3 DNA follows: TGTGCCTGGAGTGAAGGGGCGGGACAGGGTAATGAAAAACTGTTTTTT. It translates to CAWSEGAGQGNEKLFF.

This chain connects TRBV11-3 to TRBJ2-2; D may be TRBD1 (5 bases). This CDR3 spans 15 amino acids. V gave up 5 bases and J gave up 4 bases, with 14 bases separating them. Germline V gene data show CDR1 as SGHNT and CDR2 as YENEEA. CDR3 sequence: CASSPRGHSTGELFF. In DNA form, the CDR3 reads TGTGCCAGCAGCCCCCGAGGACATTCCACCGGGGAGCTGTTTTTT.

The chain is built from TRBV7-9 and TRBJ2-2; the match to TRBD1 covers 7 bases. V lost 8 bases to trimming and J lost 5 bases; unmatched junction nucleotides: 5. This CDR3 comprises 13 residues. Germline CDR1 SEHNR, CDR2 FQNEAQ (reference sequence). CDR3 loop: CASGDSVTGELFF. DNA for the CDR3: TGTGCCAGCGGGGACAGTGTGACCGGGGAGCTGTTTTTT.

This clone showed up many times. The chain carries TRBV18 and TRBJ2-5; D perhaps matches TRBD1 (5 bases). Trimming left V 2 bases short and J 3 bases short, with 7 bases between. Looked up from germline, CDR1 is KGHSH and CDR2 is LQKENI. This CDR3 region has 13 residues. Here the CDR3 reads CASSPDSEETQYF. DNA of the CDR3: TGTGCCAGCTCACCAGACAGTGAAGAGACCCAGTACTTC.

The chain recombines TRBV30 with TRBJ1-6; perhaps TRBD1 as D (5 bases). Trimming cost V 3 bases and J 13 bases, with 25 bases left between them. The CDR3 is made up of 16 amino acids. Germline CDR1 is GTSNPN and CDR2 is SVGIG (reference sequence). The CDR3 DNA is TGTGCCTGGAGCCAACCCGGCCGGGACCGAGTAACCCCCCTCCACTTT. As protein: CAWSQPGRDRVTPLHF.

The rearrangement uses TRBV9 and TRBJ2-5; 9 bases fit TRBD2. V shed 3 bases, J shed 4 bases, and the junction held 10 bases outside the gene matches. Germline CDR1 SGDLS, CDR2 YYNGEE. CDR3 length equals 16 residues. The CDR3 nucleotides read TGTGCCAGCAGCGGCCACAGCGGGGGGATTCGAGAGACCCAGTACTTC. Its translation is CASSGHSGGIRETQYF.

This chain connects TRBV20-1 to TRBJ2-7; D not resolved. Trimming shortened V by 0 bases and J by 3 bases, and 3 bases separated the two germline ends. There are 11 residues in the CDR3. The germline V gene encodes CDR1 DFQATT and CDR2 SNEGSKA (reference sequence). The CDR3 DNA reads as TGCAGTGCTAGAGACGACTACGAGCAGTACTTC. Translated, it gives CSARDDYEQYF.

The chain uses TRBV10-3 and TRBJ1-1, with D unresolved. This CDR3 region has 15 residues. Trimming removed 7 bases at V and 11 bases at J, with 26 bases between. Germline V gives CDR1 ENHRY, CDR2 SYGVKD. The CDR3 DNA reads as TGTGCCATCAAGACCACCCAATCCGACCATCAACGGGCTTTCTTT. Its translation is CAIKTTQSDHQRAFF.

The chain carries TRBV30 and TRBJ2-5, with 11 bases aligning to TRBD2. The CDR3 loop spans 15 amino acids. V shed 3 bases and J 3 bases; nucleotides not matched to a gene: 6. Germline-derived CDR1 and CDR2 are GTSNPN and SVGIG (reference sequence). The CDR3 coding sequence is TGTGCCTGGAGCCTAGGGACTAGCGGAAAAGAGACCCAGTACTTC. Amino acids: CAWSLGTSGKETQYF. The variable domain in full, with the rest retrieved from reference TRBV30 and TRBJ2-5, is SQTIHQWPATLVQPVGSPLSLECTVEGTSNPNLYWYRQAAGRGLQLLFYSVGIGQISSEVPQNLSASRPQDRQFILSSKKLLLSDSGFYLCAWSLGTSGKETQYFGPGTRLLVL.

The chain carries TRBV4-3 and TRBJ2-1, with 10 bases fitting TRBD2. Germline CDR1 LGHNA, CDR2 YSLEER. The ends lost 0 bases at V and 9 bases at J; junction bases unmatched: 14. The CDR3 consists of 18 residues. In nucleotides, the CDR3 is TGCGCCAGCAGCCAAGAGACCCGAGAGCGGGGGGGCTACGGTGAGCAGTTCTTC. The encoded protein is CASSQETRERGGYGEQFF.

The genes are TRBV18 and TRBJ1-6, with D tentatively TRBD1 (5 bases). V dropped 3 bases and J dropped 7 bases, with 13 bases sitting between them. This CDR3 is 15 amino acids long. Germline-derived CDR1 and CDR2 are KGHSH and LQKENI. Here the CDR3 DNA reads TGTGCCAGCTCACCCCGGGACTTGGACAATTCACCCCTCCACTTT. Translating gives CASSPRDLDNSPLHF.

The chain joins TRBV5-1 to TRBJ1-1; D remains unclear. From germline, CDR1 is SGHRS and CDR2 YFSETQ. Trimming removed 3 bases at V and 7 bases at J, with 10 bases between. The CDR3 is 12 residues long. CDR3 sequence: CASSWPPGEAFF. CDR3 nucleotides: TGCGCCAGCAGCTGGCCCCCGGGTGAAGCTTTCTTT.

The chain recombines TRBV19 with TRBJ2-7; no clear D. The germline V gene has CDR1 LNHDA and CDR2 SQIVND (reference sequence). Trimming left V 1 base short and J 1 base short, with 8 bases between. This CDR3 contains 14 residues. CDR3 amino acids: CASSIVGPSYEQYF. CDR3 nucleotide sequence: TGTGCCAGTAGTATAGTCGGACCTTCCTACGAGCAGTACTTC.

This clone was detected a few times. V is TRBV11-2 and J is TRBJ2-1; D not resolved. Germline CDR1 and CDR2: SGHAT and FQNNGV. The CDR3 is made up of 14 amino acids. The ends were cut back, 1 base at V and 0 bases at J, with 4 bases in the middle. CDR3 residues: CASSLAISYNEQFF. CDR3 nucleotides: TGTGCCAGCAGCTTAGCCATCTCCTACAATGAGCAGTTCTTC.

The gene calls are TRBV5-1 and TRBJ2-3; perhaps TRBD1 as D (5 bases). Trimming cost V 4 bases and J 3 bases, with 15 bases left between them. Germline loops: CDR1 SGHRS, CDR2 YFSETQ. The CDR3 covers 15 residues. CDR3 in DNA: TGCGCCAGCAGCCCTCCCCAGGGCGGAACAGATACGCAGTATTTT. Protein sequence: CASSPPQGGTDTQYF.